Sequencing of this T cell receptor beta chain was carried out in a study of T cells expressing NK-cell markers. CDR3 length equals 16 residues. Looked up from germline, CDR1 is KGHDR and CDR2 is SFDVKD. With the 5' RACE reads reprocessed, TCRdb shows one record per CDR3 protein and no DNA. The sample's table shows approximately 420,000 distinct CDR3 sequences. This sequence was found in a woman aged 50 to 60 in good health. This rearrangement joins TRBV24-1 to TRBJ2-1; TCRdb's D call, TRBD2, is unchecked because there is no DNA. The source material was blood T cells: a sorted CD56 or NKG2C T cell subset, CD4+ or CD8+ T cells, or bulk PBMC T cells (not recorded which). The CDR3 is CATSDPVGLARNEQFF.